The sequence of this T cell receptor (beta chain) was determined in a study of T cell responses to AZD1222 COVID-19 vaccine. Germline assignment: CDR1 MNHEY and CDR2 SMNVEV (reference sequence). The V and J ends lost 0 bases and 1 base respectively, with 12 bases between them. This CDR3 spans 16 amino acids. There are a few counts of this clone. Its antigen is undetermined. Findings of the study overall: Spike-specific TCR breadth and depth were elevated following two AZD1222 doses. Close to half of spike-specific TCRs reportedly recognize unmutated variant regions. Repertoires were obtained only post-peak T cell response.

Profiling relied on immunoSEQ multiplex PCR, and the TCRdb table lists in-frame clones only, not all of them. The sample comprises about 110,000 clones, about 89% of which are singletons, and less than 9.5% rests with the top ten. The sequence was obtained from an adult in good health. This specimen consisted of peripheral blood, obtained on day 0 of AZD1222 vaccination. J is TRBJ1-1 and V is TRBV27; D gene uncertain. CDR3 loop: CASSLSRWTPNTEAFF. The CDR3 DNA reads TGTGCCAGCAGTTTATCGCGTTGGACGCCGAACACTGAAGCTTTCTTT.